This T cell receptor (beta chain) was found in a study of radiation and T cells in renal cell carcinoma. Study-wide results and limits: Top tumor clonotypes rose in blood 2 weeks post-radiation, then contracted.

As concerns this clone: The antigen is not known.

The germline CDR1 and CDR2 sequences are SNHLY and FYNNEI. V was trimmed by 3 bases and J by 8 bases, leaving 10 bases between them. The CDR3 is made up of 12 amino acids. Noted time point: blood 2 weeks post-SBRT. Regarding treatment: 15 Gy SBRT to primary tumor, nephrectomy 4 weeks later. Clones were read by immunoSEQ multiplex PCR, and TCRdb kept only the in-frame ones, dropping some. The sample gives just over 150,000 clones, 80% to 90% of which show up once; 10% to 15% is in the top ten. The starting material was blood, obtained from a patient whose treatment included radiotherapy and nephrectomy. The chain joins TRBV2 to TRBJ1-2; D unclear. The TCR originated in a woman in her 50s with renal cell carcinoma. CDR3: CASSEGGIGYTF. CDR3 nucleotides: TGTGCCAGCAGTGAGGGAGGGATCGGCTACACCTTC.